Listed below are T cell receptor beta chains from one sample, sequenced in a study of blood T cell repertoires in COVID-19. TCRdb's table, derived via immunoSEQ multiplex PCR, lists solely in-frame clones and lacks some. The sample has over 65,000 clones; around 81% are singletons. Specimen: peripheral blood. The receptors shown here come from a man older than 75 with acute or convalescent COVID-19. Each CDR3 is given with its conserved first and last residue. D genes are given only for firm matches. Clone size is given for some rows only: seen once, a few or many times, or a class if the clone is expanded.

TRBJ2-7 - - TRBV30 CAWSRRADEQYF TGTGCCTGGAGTCGGAGGGCAGACGAGCAGTACTTC
TRBJ2-1 once TRBD2 TRBV6-4 CASSDSRREYNEQFF TGTGCCAGCAGTGACTCGAGGCGGGAGTACAATGAGCAGTTCTTC
TRBJ2-5 once - TRBV18 CASSPRGTSKETQYF TGTGCCAGCTCACCCCGGGGGACTTCCAAAGAGACCCAGTACTTC
TRBJ1-2 - TRBD1 TRBV6-5 CASRKPGQGAKGYTF TGTGCCAGCAGGAAACCGGGACAGGGGGCGAAGGGCTACACCTTC
TRBJ2-5 - TRBD1 TRBV2 CASRSTGAPQETQYF TGTGCCAGCAGGTCAACAGGGGCCCCCCAAGAGACCCAGTACTTC
TRBJ1-1 once - TRBV27 CASSTGLRAEAFF TGTGCCAGCAGTACCGGACTCCGCGCTGAAGCTTTCTTT
TRBJ1-4 - - TRBV28 CASSLRGSEKLFF TGTGCCAGCAGTCTAAGGGGCAGTGAAAAACTGTTTTTT
TRBJ2-3 - TRBD1 TRBV3-1/TRBV3-2 CAIKPPGTVTDTQYF TGTGCCATTAAACCCCCCGGGACAGTCACAGATACGCAGTATTTT
TRBJ2-5 - - TRBV3-1/TRBV3-2 CASSPSFRAETQYF TGTGCCAGCAGCCCATCGTTCAGGGCTGAGACCCAGTACTTC
TRBJ2-6 - - TRBV19 CASSISEKGAGANVLTF TGTGCCAGTAGTATTTCGGAAAAGGGGGCTGGGGCCAACGTCCTGACTTTC
TRBJ2-3 - - TRBV5-5 CASSGPSSERQYF TGTGCCAGCAGCGGGCCGTCTAGCGAGAGGCAGTATTTT
TRBJ2-7 - - TRBV28 CASSLGGSSYEQYF TGTGCCAGCAGTTTAGGCGGCAGCTCCTACGAGCAGTACTTC
TRBJ2-7 few TRBD2 TRBV6-5 CASSRQTSGNYEQYF TGTGCCAGCAGTAGACAGACTAGCGGGAACTACGAGCAGTACTTC
TRBJ1-1 few TRBD1 TRBV6-6 CASSYITGGNEAFF TGTGCCAGCAGTTACATTACAGGGGGTAATGAAGCTTTCTTT
TRBJ1-6 once - TRBV19 CASSPTVDNSPLHF TGTGCCAGTAGTCCGACAGTCGATAATTCACCCCTCCACTTT
TRBJ2-1 - TRBD2 TRBV24-1 CATSGVGLAGPNEQFF TGTGCCACCAGTGGGGTTGGACTAGCGGGCCCAAATGAGCAGTTCTTC
TRBJ2-7 - TRBD2 TRBV7-6 CASSLAGTSGTNEQYF TGTGCCAGCAGCTTGGCCGGGACTAGCGGGACTAACGAGCAGTACTTC
TRBJ2-5 - TRBD1 TRBV5-1 CASSPGGKETQYF TGCGCCAGCAGCCCAGGGGGCAAAGAGACCCAGTACTTC
TRBJ2-2 - TRBD2 TRBV6-1 CASSEGYSGRNTGELFF TGTGCCAGCAGTGAAGGGTATAGCGGGAGAAACACCGGGGAGCTGTTTTTT
TRBJ1-1 - - TRBV28 CASRDRMNTEAFF TGTGCCAGCAGAGACAGAATGAACACTGAAGCTTTCTTT
TRBJ2-3 - - TRBV5-1 CASSFGGTDTQYF TGCGCCAGCAGCTTCGGGGGAACAGATACGCAGTATTTT
TRBJ2-6 - TRBD1 TRBV5-1 CASSPQTGWSGANVLTF TGCGCCAGCAGCCCCCAGACAGGGTGGTCTGGGGCCAACGTCCTGACTTTC
TRBJ2-1 - - TRBV10-3 CAISESTGSSYNEQFF TGTGCCATCAGTGAGTCGACCGGGAGCTCCTACAATGAGCAGTTCTTC
TRBJ2-1 - TRBD1 TRBV7-7 CASSQGTDNEQFF TGTGCTAGCAGTCAAGGGACAGACAATGAGCAGTTCTTC
TRBJ2-3 - - TRBV19 CASSIDLSGGRDTQYF TGTGCCAGTAGTATAGATCTATCCGGGGGTCGGGATACGCAGTATTTT
TRBJ2-7 - TRBD1 TRBV28 CASSPGGVSGRYEQYF TGTGCCAGCAGTCCAGGGGGCGTGTCGGGAAGGTACGAGCAGTACTTC
TRBJ2-1 few TRBD2 TRBV14 CASSRGLAGSSSYNEQFF TGTGCCAGCAGCCGGGGACTAGCGGGATCGAGCTCCTACAATGAGCAGTTCTTC
TRBJ2-7 once - TRBV21-1 CASSKGEASSYEQYF TGTGCCAGCAGCAAAGGGGAGGCCAGCTCCTACGAGCAGTACTTC
TRBJ1-1 - - TRBV6-6 CASSSGMGSRNTEAFF TGTGCCAGCAGTTCCGGGATGGGGAGTAGGAACACTGAAGCTTTCTTT
TRBJ2-7 - TRBD2 TRBV6-5 CASGAGRGYEQYF TGTGCCAGCGGGGCAGGGAGGGGATACGAGCAGTACTTC
TRBJ2-6 - - TRBV28 CATLRGSSSGANVLTF TGTGCCACCCTAAGGGGTTCCAGCTCTGGGGCCAACGTCCTGACTTTC
TRBJ2-3 few TRBD1 TRBV18 CASSPTTGGADTQYF TGTGCCAGCTCACCGACGACAGGGGGCGCGGATACGCAGTATTTT
TRBJ2-1 - TRBD2 TRBV25-1 CASSDASGGSYNEQFF TGTGCCAGCAGTGATGCTAGCGGGGGCTCCTACAATGAGCAGTTCTTC
TRBJ2-3 once TRBD2 TRBV28 CASSSRGGSPTDTQYF TGTGCCAGCAGCTCCCGCGGGGGAAGCCCCACAGATACGCAGTATTTT
TRBJ2-5 - - TRBV5-4 CASSLEAEGTQYF TGTGCCAGCAGCTTGGAAGCGGAAGGGACCCAGTACTTC
TRBJ2-1 - TRBD2 TRBV19 CASSPGSGRGRGNEQFF TGTGCCAGTAGTCCTGGGAGCGGGAGGGGAAGAGGGAATGAGCAGTTCTTC
TRBJ1-1 once TRBD1 TRBV5-1 CASSLDSQGAEAFF TGCGCCAGCAGCTTGGATAGTCAGGGGGCTGAAGCTTTCTTT
TRBJ2-7 - - TRBV5-1 CASSLEGDSHYEQYF TGCGCCAGCAGCTTGGAAGGAGACTCTCACTACGAGCAGTACTTC
TRBJ2-1 - - TRBV29-1 CSVEGGYPYNEQFF TGCAGCGTTGAAGGCGGGTACCCCTACAATGAGCAGTTCTTC
TRBJ2-2 - - TRBV4-1 CASSHGTLNTGELFF TGCGCCAGCAGCCATGGGACACTTAACACCGGGGAGCTGTTTTTT
TRBJ1-1 - TRBD1 TRBV27 CASSVTGASRSGAFF TGTGCCAGCAGTGTCACAGGGGCGTCTAGAAGTGGAGCTTTCTTT
TRBJ1-2 - - TRBV19 CASSRGLISGYTF TGTGCCAGTAGCCGAGGACTCATTAGTGGCTACACCTTC
TRBJ1-1 - - TRBV28 CASSWAGTEAFF TGTGCCAGCAGTTGGGCAGGGACTGAAGCTTTCTTT
TRBJ2-3 - - TRBV5-1 CASSSQGGTDTQYF TGCGCCAGCAGCTCTCAGGGTGGCACAGATACGCAGTATTTT
TRBJ2-1 - TRBD2 TRBV29-1 CSVGGGLEQFF TGCAGCGTTGGGGGGGGACTTGAGCAGTTCTTC
TRBJ1-2 - TRBD1 TRBV5-5 CASRTGPEGGYTF TGTGCCAGTCGGACAGGGCCTGAGGGTGGCTACACCTTC